The rows below give T cell receptor beta chains drawn from one sample of a study of memory CD4+ T cells and cytomegalovirus serostatus. Measured with immunoSEQ multiplex PCR; TCRdb has only the in-frame clones, and not every one. Of under 80,000 clones listed, around 78% are singletons. Input material: memory CD4+ T cells from blood. The source is an adult in good health and CMV-seropositive. CDR3s leave out the opening cysteine and the closing phenylalanine or tryptophan. Fields, in order: V gene, J gene, CDR3 protein.

V gene: TRBV5-6
J gene: TRBJ2-1
CDR3 protein: ASSLLPRISNEQF

V gene: TRBV6-6
J gene: TRBJ1-5
CDR3 protein: ASTPPGDQPQH

V gene: TRBV15
J gene: TRBJ2-6
CDR3 protein: ATSRPTGSQANVLT

V gene: TRBV5-1
J gene: TRBJ1-2
CDR3 protein: ASSLGQELYGYT

V gene: TRBV7-8
J gene: TRBJ1-1
CDR3 protein: ASSWGQLNTEAF

V gene: TRBV4-2
J gene: TRBJ2-1
CDR3 protein: ASSQGRGLNNEQF

V gene: TRBV5-1
J gene: TRBJ2-2
CDR3 protein: ASRLAVDTGELF

V gene: TRBV5-1
J gene: TRBJ1-1
CDR3 protein: ASSKGGMNTEAF

V gene: TRBV30
J gene: TRBJ2-3
CDR3 protein: AWSVGGAQGVTDTQY

V gene: TRBV10-3
J gene: TRBJ2-1
CDR3 protein: AISESPPEGQF

V gene: TRBV2
J gene: TRBJ2-7
CDR3 protein: ASRQVARAGEQY

V gene: TRBV5-1
J gene: TRBJ2-2
CDR3 protein: ASSFTRPGELF

V gene: TRBV19
J gene: TRBJ1-2
CDR3 protein: ASSIDRPRRSGYT

V gene: TRBV5-4
J gene: TRBJ1-1
CDR3 protein: ASSFELMNTEAF

V gene: TRBV19
J gene: TRBJ1-1
CDR3 protein: ASSEQGSPEAF

V gene: TRBV18
J gene: TRBJ1-2
CDR3 protein: ASSPFGGHLNYGYT

V gene: TRBV7-2
J gene: TRBJ2-4
CDR3 protein: ASSFPGQNIQY